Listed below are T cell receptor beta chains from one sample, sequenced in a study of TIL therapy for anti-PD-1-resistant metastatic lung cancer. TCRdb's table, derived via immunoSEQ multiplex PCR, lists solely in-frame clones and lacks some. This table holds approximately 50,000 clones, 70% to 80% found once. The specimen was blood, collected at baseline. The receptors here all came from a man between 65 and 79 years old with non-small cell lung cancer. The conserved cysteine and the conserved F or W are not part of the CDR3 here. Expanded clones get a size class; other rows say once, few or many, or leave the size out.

ASRGQERYYEQY | TRBV25-1 | - | 12
ASSLGGLSYNEQF | TRBV5-6 | once | 13
ASSIGLEAF | TRBV19 | few | 9
ASSQSVGGNTEAF | TRBV16 | - | 13
ASSPDRMNTEAF | TRBV18 | - | 12
ASSPGQGTYNEQF | TRBV6-5 | - | 13
ASSFKLAGLNTGELF | TRBV5-1 | - | 15
ASSVLGGNAF | TRBV28 | - | 10
ASRRLADLRYEQY | TRBV6-5 | - | 13
ASTPGPTLQQY | TRBV25-1 | - | 11
ASRGQGMPGTEAF | TRBV7-7 | - | 13
ASSLDAGFYEQY | TRBV6-6 | - | 12
ASSISGPRTGRVNEQF | TRBV19 | once | 16
ASSFRDRGSNQPQH | TRBV28 | - | 14
ASSLAVRGGGGSYEQY | TRBV7-7 | - | 16
ASSWKGGTYEQY | TRBV5-1 | - | 12
ASSSRESPSTDTQY | TRBV5-4 | - | 14
SASAEMSQH | TRBV20-1 | - | 9
ASRSGRGIGSGANVLT | TRBV19 | - | 16
ASGVSILSTDTQY | TRBV5-1 | once | 13
ASSPITGAEATQY | TRBV18 | - | 13
ASSWDRDGTEAF | TRBV6-5 | - | 12
ASSLAGSSSYEQY | TRBV11-2 | - | 13
ASSRVGTGGSNEQF | TRBV7-8 | once | 14
ASSLEREQY | TRBV5-1 | - | 9
ASSLSTSGFYEQY | TRBV27 | - | 13
ASSLEGNTGELF | TRBV5-1 | - | 12
ASRNTGGAGNTIY | TRBV28 | once | 13
SVDDSAYEQY | TRBV29-1 | - | 10
ASRKAGANVLT | TRBV28 | - | 11
ASSLVIKGVEEQF | TRBV5-1 | - | 13
ASSRPGGTDTQY | TRBV13 | - | 12
ASSLPASNTEAF | TRBV28 | - | 12
ASSLFGGGEAF | TRBV7-2 | - | 11
ASSLETGRGNTEAF | TRBV11-1 | - | 14
ASSYSFGDSPLH | TRBV6-5 | - | 12
ASSLVGGRGANVLT | TRBV7-2 | - | 14
ASSSLAPPTNEKLF | TRBV7-9 | - | 14
ASSPRDLSTDTQY | TRBV14 | - | 13
ASSDGGLRYGYT | TRBV25-1 | - | 12
ATSRDRRLNTEAF | TRBV15 | - | 13
ASALDGMNTEAF | TRBV19 | - | 12
ASSPPTGSYNEQF | TRBV28 | - | 13
ASSPWRDHEQY | TRBV7-6 | - | 11
ASSITTSQETQY | TRBV19 | - | 12
ASSLVRVRLTGELF | TRBV7-9 | - | 14
ASRTGTSGRAEY | TRBV2 | - | 12
ASSRLAGGPGQETQY | TRBV18 | - | 15
ASSLGDSFKNIQY | TRBV4-3 | - | 13
SVAAGQNSGGVTDTQY | TRBV29-1 | - | 16
ASSNTGQQETQY | TRBV5-1 | - | 12
ASSAETLNNEQF | TRBV2 | once | 12
ASSSGTGSNQPQH | TRBV5-6 | - | 13